The source of this TCR beta chain is a study of cytomegalovirus exposure and HLA in healthy donors. The CDR3 length is 13 residues. The germline gives CDR1 GTSNPN, CDR2 SVGIG (reference sequence). Trimming removed 1 base at V and 3 bases at J, with 10 bases between. This PCR relied on a set of 60 Vbeta primers and 13 Jbeta primers. Produced via immunoSEQ multiplex PCR; TCRdb's table is partial and in-frame only. The sample shows 150,000 to 200,000 clones, 80% to 90% of them seen only once. The sequencing input was PBMCs. The TCR originated in a man aged 18 to 30 in good health and CMV-seropositive. The genes are TRBV30 and TRBJ2-7; tentatively, D is TRBD1 (5 bases). In DNA, the CDR3 is TGTGCCTGGAGTGGTACAGGCGGCTACGAGCAGTACTTC. Protein: CAWSGTGGYEQYF.